This note documents a single T cell receptor (beta chain) sequence. These data are taken from a study of blood T cell repertoires in COVID-19. V lost 5 bases, J lost 6 bases, and 1 base stayed unmatched. Germline CDR1 and CDR2: SGHVS and FQNEAQ. This CDR3 is 12 amino acids long. Authors' data handling: From reference gene primer amplification, estimates of nucleated cell counts were derived. The protocol was immunoSEQ multiplex PCR, while the TCRdb copy is restricted to in-frame clones and leaves out a portion. Clone size and the V and J calls come from that table; the DNA yielded D and trimming. The profile covers under 400,000 clones, with 90% appearing a single time and 5% to 8.5% taken by the ten largest.

The chain couples TRBV7-8 to TRBJ2-7; 10 bases agree with TRBD1. Sequencing was carried out using peripheral blood. This clonotype originated in a young man with active or convalescent COVID-19. The CDR3 protein is CASSRTGGEQYF. CDR3 coding DNA: TGTGCCAGCAGCCGGACAGGGGGCGAGCAGTACTTC.